This entry concerns a single T cell receptor beta chain. Its matching antigen is unknown. Other DNA sequences in the same sample also yield this CDR3. This CDR3 has 14 amino acids. The V end lost 0 bases, the J end lost 1 base, and 7 bases lay between the germline ends. The germline CDR1 and CDR2 sequences are SGDLS and YYNGEE. These data come from a study of beta chain features in type 1 diabetes. Overall study findings and caveats: Shorter TCRB CDR3s, moderately but significantly so, marked every one of the four CD4+ subsets in Type 1 diabetes patients. TCRB repertoires of naive, central memory and Treg cells appeared more similar among patients than among healthy donors.

Expressed TCRB transcripts were sequenced because the entire RNA isolate underwent reverse transcription. There were some 3.6 million reads on average in the naive, central memory and regulatory T cell samples. The repertoire was sequenced with immunoSEQ multiplex PCR; TCRdb's copy has only in-frame clones and lacks some. This sample has roughly 450,000 clones, with 10% to 12% found just once. This TCR was sampled from a woman under 30 in good health. V usage is TRBV9 and J usage is TRBJ1-1; D is unclear. The specimen was naive CD4+ T cells from blood. The DNA for the CDR3 is TGTGCCAGCAGCGTAGTTGGAGGGAACACTGAAGCTTTCTTT. Its translation is CASSVVGGNTEAFF.